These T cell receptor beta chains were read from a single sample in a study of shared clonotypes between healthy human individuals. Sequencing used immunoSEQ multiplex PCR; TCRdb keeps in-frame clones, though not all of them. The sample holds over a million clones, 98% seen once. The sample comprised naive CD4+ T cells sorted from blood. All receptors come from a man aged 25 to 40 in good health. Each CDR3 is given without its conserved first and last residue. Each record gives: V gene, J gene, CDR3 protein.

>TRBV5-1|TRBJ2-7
ASSPVLAGGPNEQY
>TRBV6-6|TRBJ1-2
ASRLLGQDSYGYT
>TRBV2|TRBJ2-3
ASSDVDLFSTDTQY
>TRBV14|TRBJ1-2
ASSATPNYGYT
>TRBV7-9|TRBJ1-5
ASSKTGDSNQPQH
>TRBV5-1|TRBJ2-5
ASSLAGHQETQY
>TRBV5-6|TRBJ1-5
ASSLMRTLSNQPQH
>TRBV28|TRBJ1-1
ASSPWDTEAF
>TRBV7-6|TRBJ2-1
ASSLVQRDNEQF
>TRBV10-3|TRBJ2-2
ATGGGAGVSFTGELF
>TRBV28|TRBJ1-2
ASSLETAYGYT
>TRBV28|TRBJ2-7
ASSWGAFSYEQY
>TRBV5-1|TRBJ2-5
ASSLGVELETQY
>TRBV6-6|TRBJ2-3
ASSLQSDTQY
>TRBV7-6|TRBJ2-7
ASTNGQAYEQY
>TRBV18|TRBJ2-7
ASSPPSLSSYEQY
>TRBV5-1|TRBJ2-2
ASSPLTDSGELF
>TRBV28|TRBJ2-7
ASSLSLREAREQY
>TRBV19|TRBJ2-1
ASSIGDSRYNEQF
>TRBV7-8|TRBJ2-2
ASSYPTGTGELF
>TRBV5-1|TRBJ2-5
ASSLDRVAETQY
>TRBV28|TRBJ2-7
ASTLPGSYEQY
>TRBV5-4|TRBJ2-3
ASSPQGTRYTQY
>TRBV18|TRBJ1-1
ASSPPILAGINTEAF
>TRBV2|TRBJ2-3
ASSEGSGITDTQY
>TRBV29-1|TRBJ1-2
SVRGGDNYGYT
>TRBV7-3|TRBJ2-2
ASSRTSGTGKSGELF
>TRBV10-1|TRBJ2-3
ASSDNRATDTQY
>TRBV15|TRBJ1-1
ATSRAGLENTEAF
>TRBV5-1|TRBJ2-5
ASSLASGSGKTQY
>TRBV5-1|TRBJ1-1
ASSSGPGGYEAF
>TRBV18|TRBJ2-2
ASGTSNTGELF
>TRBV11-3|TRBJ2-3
ASSLGLAESTDTQY
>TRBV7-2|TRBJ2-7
ASSLEPAAEQY
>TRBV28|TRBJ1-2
ASSYRGRIYGYT
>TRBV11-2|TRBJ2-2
ASSSAREFTGELF
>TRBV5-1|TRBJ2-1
ASSPGTSQSSYNEQF
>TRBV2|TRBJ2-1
ASSERGSSYNEQF
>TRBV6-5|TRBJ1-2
ASSHRQGRGGYT
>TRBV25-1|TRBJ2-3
ASSESPGREYSDTQY
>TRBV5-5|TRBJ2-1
ASSRPRENEQF
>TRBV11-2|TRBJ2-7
ASSRRTSGDSGEQY
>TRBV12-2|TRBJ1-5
ASRSEADRDLSNQPQH
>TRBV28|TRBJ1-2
ASSLPNARARKNGYT
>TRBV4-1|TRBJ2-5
ASTSTGHGGETQY
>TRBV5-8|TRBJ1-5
ASSFWTGGSNQPQH
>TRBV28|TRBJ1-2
ASSSQGYPPYGYT
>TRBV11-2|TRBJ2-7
ASSLIVAEY
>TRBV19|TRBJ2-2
ASSIGGRESTGELF
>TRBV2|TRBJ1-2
ASWTVYGYT
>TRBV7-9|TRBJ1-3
ASSSGTGGNLRGGNTIY
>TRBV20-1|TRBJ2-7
SPHPSYEQY
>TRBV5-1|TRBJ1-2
ASSLAGTGGDGYT
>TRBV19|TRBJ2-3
ASSTFDSTDTQY
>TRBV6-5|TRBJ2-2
ASSYEQGASGELF